This T cell receptor (beta chain) was found in a study of blood T cell repertoires in COVID-19. Study information: The cDNA or gDNA used as material had been derived from T cells, B-cell-depleted T cells, or PBMCs.

Data came from immunoSEQ multiplex PCR; TCRdb stores just in-frame clones and leaves some out. This table has about 310,000 clones, roughly nine tenths appearing once. The clonotype comes from a man between 18 and 35 years old with active or convalescent COVID-19. Sequencing was carried out using peripheral blood.

The CDR3 DNA follows: TGTGCCAGCTCCTTGACCAGGCGCAGCGGCTACACCTTC. Protein sequence: CASSLTRRSGYTF. The chain recombines TRBV28 with TRBJ1-2; D is undetermined. Germline V gene data show CDR1 as MDHEN and CDR2 as SYDVKM. The CDR3 totals 13 residues. Trimming stripped 8 bases from V and 8 bases from J, with 18 bases between.